This T cell receptor (beta chain) was profiled in a study of T cell repertoires in cytomegalovirus infection. Germline V gene data show CDR1 as SGHVS and CDR2 as FQNEAQ. The CDR3 loop spans 14 amino acids. V lost 5 bases to trimming and J lost 3 bases; unmatched junction nucleotides: 2. This clonotype was counted at least ten times. From the reads, TCRdb called clonotypes with MiXCR, one entry per CDR3 protein. The sample contains approximately 76,000 distinct CDR3 sequences, 3.5% to 4.5% of which appear only once. This clonotype originated in a human donor in good health (CMV status not recorded). Some clones in this sample may be carry-over from other donors' samples. The chain has TRBV7-8 and TRBJ2-7, with 12 bases matching TRBD2. Sequenced: PBMCs. The CDR3 is CASSPLAGGYEQYF. The CDR3 bases are TGTGCCAGCAGCCCACTAGCGGGGGGCTACGAGCAGTACTTC.